One and the same sample provided the 5 T cell receptor beta chains below, sequenced in a study of cytomegalovirus exposure and HLA in healthy donors. The PCR used 60 Vbeta and 13 Jbeta primers. Sequenced by immunoSEQ multiplex PCR; TCRdb stores in-frame clones only, minus some. This sample yields around 150,000 clones, of which about two thirds are seen a single time; less than 2.5% belongs to the top ten. The sample consisted of PBMCs. These receptors were obtained from a woman between 40 and 50 years old in good health and CMV-seronegative.

There are a few counts of this clone. V usage is TRBV7-9 and J usage is TRBJ1-1, with D unresolved. The CDR3 is 13 residues long. Looked up from germline, CDR1 is SEHNR and CDR2 is FQNEAQ (reference sequence). V shed 6 bases and J shed 6 bases, with 14 bases lying between them. The CDR3 sequence is CASRGGKGSEAFF. The CDR3 DNA reads as TGTGCCAGCAGGGGAGGGAAAGGTTCTGAAGCTTTCTTT.

The chain recombines TRBV19 with TRBJ2-7, with 10 bases matching TRBD1. After removal of 3 bases from V and 3 bases from J, the junction contained 2 bases not matched to a gene. Germline V gene sequence: CDR1 LNHDA, CDR2 SQIVND (reference sequence). The CDR3 runs to 14 residues. The CDR3 nucleotides are TGTGCCAGTAGTATCGGACAGGGGGACTACGAGCAGTACTTC. Amino acid sequence: CASSIGQGDYEQYF.

Here the CDR3 reads CASSILAGGLNKQFF. For the CDR3, the DNA is TGTGCCAGTAGTATTTTAGCGGGGGGGCTTAATAAGCAGTTCTTC. The chain uses TRBV19 and TRBJ2-1, with 11 bases aligning to TRBD2. The CDR3 has 15 amino acids. CDR1 is LNHDA, CDR2 SQIVND, per germline (reference sequence). V lost 3 bases and J lost 11; bases outside the gene matches: 9.

The chain joins TRBV27 to TRBJ2-2, with D maybe TRBD1 (5 bases). V was clipped by 3 bases and J by 5 bases, with 10 bases between them. Germline CDR1 reads MNHEY; CDR2 reads SMNVEV (reference sequence). The CDR3 has 14 residues. The CDR3 spells CASSFQGATGELFF. The CDR3 bases are TGTGCCAGCAGTTTTCAGGGTGCAACCGGGGAGCTGTTTTTT.

This clone has more than one count but fewer than ten. The rearrangement joins TRBV7-8 to TRBJ2-7; TRBD1 is a possible D gene (5 bases). The length of the CDR3 is 15 residues. Germline assignment: CDR1 SGHVS and CDR2 FQNEAQ. V was clipped by 6 bases and J by 1 base, with 16 bases between them. The CDR3 region has the DNA TGTGCCAGCAGGTTGACAGTATCTTATTCCTACGAGCAGTACTTC. This translates into CASRLTVSYSYEQYF.